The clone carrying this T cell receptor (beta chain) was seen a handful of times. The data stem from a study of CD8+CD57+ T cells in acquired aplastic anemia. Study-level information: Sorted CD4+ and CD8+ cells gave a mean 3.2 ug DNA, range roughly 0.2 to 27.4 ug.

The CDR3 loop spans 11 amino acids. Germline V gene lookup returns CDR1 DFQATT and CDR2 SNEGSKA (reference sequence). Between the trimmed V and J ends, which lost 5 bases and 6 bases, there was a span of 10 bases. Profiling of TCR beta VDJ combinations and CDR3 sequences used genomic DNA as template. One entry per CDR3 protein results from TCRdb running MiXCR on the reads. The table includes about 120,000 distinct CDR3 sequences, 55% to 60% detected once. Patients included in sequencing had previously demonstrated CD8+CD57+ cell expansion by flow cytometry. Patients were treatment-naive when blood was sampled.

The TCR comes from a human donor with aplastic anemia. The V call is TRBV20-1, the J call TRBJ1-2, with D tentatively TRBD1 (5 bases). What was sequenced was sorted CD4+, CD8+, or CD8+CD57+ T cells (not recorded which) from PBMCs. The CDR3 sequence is CSAAVGHGYTF. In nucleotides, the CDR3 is TGCAGTGCTGCGGTGGGGCATGGCTACACCTTC.